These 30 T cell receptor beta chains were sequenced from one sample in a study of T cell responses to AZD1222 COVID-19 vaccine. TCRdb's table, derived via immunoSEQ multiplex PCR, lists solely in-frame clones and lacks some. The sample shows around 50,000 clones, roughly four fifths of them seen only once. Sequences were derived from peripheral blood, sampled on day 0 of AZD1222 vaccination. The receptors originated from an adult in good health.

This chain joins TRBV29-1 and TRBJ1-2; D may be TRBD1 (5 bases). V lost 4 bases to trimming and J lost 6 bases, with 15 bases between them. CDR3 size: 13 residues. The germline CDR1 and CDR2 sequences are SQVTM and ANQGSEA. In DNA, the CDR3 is TGCAGCGTTGGAGGTATTCAGGGACATGGCTACACCTTC. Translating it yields CSVGGIQGHGYTF.

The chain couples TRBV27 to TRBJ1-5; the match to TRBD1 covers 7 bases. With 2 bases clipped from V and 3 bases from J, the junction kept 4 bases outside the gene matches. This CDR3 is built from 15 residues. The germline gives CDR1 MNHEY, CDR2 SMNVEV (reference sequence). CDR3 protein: CASSLGTAINQPQHF. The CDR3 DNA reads TGTGCCAGCAGTTTAGGGACAGCCATCAATCAGCCCCAGCATTTT.

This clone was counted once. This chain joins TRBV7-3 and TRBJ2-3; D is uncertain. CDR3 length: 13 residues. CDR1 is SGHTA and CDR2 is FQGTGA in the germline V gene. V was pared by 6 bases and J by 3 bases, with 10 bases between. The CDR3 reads CASRKVRTDTQYF. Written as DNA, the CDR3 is TGTGCCAGCAGAAAAGTCCGTACAGATACGCAGTATTTT. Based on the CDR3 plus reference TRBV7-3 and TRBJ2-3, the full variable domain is GAGVSQTPSNKVTEKGKYVELRCDPISGHTALYWYRQSLGQGPEFLIYFQGTGAADDSGLPNDRFFAVRPEGSVSTLKIQRTERGDSAVYLCASRKVRTDTQYFGPGTRLTVL.

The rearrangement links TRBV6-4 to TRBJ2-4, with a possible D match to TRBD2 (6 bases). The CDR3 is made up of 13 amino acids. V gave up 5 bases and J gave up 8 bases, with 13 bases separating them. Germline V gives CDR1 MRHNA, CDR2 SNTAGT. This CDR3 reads CASSRWAGYIQYF. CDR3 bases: TGTGCCAGCAGTAGGTGGGCGGGGTACATTCAGTACTTC.

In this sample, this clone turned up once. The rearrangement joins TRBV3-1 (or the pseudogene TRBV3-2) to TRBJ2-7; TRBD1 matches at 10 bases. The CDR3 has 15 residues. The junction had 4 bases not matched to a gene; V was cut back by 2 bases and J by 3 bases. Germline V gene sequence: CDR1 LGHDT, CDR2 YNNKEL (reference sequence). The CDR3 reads CASSQTGTGVYEQYF. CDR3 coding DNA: TGTGCCAGCAGCCAAACCGGGACAGGGGTCTACGAGCAGTACTTC.

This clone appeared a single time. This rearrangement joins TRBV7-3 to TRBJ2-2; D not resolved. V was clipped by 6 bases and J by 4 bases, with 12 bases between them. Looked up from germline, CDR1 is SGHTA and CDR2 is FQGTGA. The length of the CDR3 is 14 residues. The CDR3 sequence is CASSPSGPTGELFF. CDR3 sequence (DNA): TGTGCCAGCAGTCCGTCCGGCCCCACCGGGGAGCTGTTTTTT.

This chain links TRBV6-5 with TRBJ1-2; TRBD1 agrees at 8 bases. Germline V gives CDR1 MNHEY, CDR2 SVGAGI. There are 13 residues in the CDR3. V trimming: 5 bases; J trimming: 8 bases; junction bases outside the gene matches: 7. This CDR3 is CASSKTGGGGYTF. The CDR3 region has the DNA TGTGCCAGCAGTAAAACAGGGGGAGGGGGCTACACCTTC.

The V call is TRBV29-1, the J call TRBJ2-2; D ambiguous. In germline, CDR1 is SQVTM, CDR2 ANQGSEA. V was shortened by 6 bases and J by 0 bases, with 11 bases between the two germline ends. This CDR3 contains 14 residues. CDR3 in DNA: TGCAGCGTCCGGACCGACGCGAACACCGGGGAGCTGTTTTTT. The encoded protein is CSVRTDANTGELFF.

The CDR3 region is CASSLEGAGTEAFF. CDR3 in DNA: TGTGCCAGCAGCTTAGAGGGGGCAGGTACTGAAGCTTTCTTT. This sequence joins TRBV7-2 and TRBJ1-1; TRBD1 matches at 7 bases. This CDR3 region has 14 residues. Trimming took 1 base from V and 5 from J; bases not matched to a gene: 4. Looked up from germline, CDR1 is SGHTA and CDR2 is FQGNSA.

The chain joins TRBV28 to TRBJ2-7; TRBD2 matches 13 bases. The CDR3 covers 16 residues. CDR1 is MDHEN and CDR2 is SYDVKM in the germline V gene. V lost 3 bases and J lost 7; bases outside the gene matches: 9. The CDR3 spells CASSFRTSGRSGEQYF. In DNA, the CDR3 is TGTGCCAGCAGTTTCCGGACTAGCGGGAGATCTGGGGAGCAGTACTTC. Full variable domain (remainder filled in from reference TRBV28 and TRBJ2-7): DVKVTQSSRYLVKRTGEKVFLECVQDMDHENMFWYRQDPGLGLRLIYFSYDVKMKEKGDIPEGYSVSREKKERFSLILESASTNQTSMYLCASSFRTSGRSGEQYFGPGTRLTVT.

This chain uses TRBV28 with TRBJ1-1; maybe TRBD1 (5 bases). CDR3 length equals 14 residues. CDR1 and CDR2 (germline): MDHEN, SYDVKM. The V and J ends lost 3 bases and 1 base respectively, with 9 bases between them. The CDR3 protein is CASSFSGTNTEAFF. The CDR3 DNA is TGTGCCAGCAGTTTCTCTGGGACGAACACTGAAGCTTTCTTT.

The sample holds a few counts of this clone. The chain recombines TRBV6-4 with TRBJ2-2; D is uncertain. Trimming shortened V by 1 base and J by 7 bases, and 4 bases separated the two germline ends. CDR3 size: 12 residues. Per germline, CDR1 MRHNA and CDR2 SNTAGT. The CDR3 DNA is TGTGCCAGCAGTGACTTATTCGGGGAGCTGTTTTTT. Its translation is CASSDLFGELFF.

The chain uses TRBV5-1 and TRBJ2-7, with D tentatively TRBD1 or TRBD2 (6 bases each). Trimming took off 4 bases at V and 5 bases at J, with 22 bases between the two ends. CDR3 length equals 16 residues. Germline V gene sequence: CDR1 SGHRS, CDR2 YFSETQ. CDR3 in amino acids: CASSLGGTTGRNEQYF. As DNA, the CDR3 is TGCGCCAGCAGCCTTGGGGGGACGACAGGAAGAAACGAGCAGTACTTC.

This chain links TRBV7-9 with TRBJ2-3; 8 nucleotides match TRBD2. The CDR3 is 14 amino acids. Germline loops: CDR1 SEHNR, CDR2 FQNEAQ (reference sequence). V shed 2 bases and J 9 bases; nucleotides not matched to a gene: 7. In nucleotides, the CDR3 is TGTGCCAGCAGCTTATTAGCGGGATCGGGGACGCAGTATTTT. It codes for CASSLLAGSGTQYF.

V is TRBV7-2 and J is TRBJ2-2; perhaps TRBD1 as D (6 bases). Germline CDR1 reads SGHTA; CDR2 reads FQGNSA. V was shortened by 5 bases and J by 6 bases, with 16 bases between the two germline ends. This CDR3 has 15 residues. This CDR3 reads CASSPGQWRSGELFF. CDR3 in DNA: TGTGCCAGCAGCCCCGGACAGTGGAGGTCCGGGGAGCTGTTTTTT.

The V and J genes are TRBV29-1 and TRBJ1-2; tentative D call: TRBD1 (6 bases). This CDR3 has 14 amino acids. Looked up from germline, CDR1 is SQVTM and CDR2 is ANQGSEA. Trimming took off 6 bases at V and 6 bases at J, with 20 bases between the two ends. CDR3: CSVSEGRGQDGYTF. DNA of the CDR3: TGCAGCGTCTCCGAGGGCAGGGGCCAAGATGGCTACACCTTC. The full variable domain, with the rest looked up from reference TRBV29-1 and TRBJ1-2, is SAVISQKPSRDICQRGTSLTIQCQVDSQVTMMFWYRQQPGQSLTLIATANQGSEATYESGFVIDKFPISRPNLTFSTLTVSNMSPEDSSIYLCSVSEGRGQDGYTFGSGTRLTVV.

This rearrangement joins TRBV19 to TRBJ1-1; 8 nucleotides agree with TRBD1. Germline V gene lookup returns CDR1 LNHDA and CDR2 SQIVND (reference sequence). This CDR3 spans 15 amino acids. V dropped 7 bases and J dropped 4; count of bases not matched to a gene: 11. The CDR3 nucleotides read TGTGCCAGTATTGGGGCAGGGGGCCAGGGCACTGAAGCTTTCTTT. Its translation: CASIGAGGQGTEAFF.

CDR3 region: CATSRDHPGGSSPLHF. The CDR3 DNA is TGTGCCACCAGCAGAGATCATCCGGGGGGGAGTTCACCCCTCCACTTT. The rearrangement uses TRBV15 and TRBJ1-6; TRBD1 is a possible D gene (5 bases). Germline lookup yields CDR1 LNHNV and CDR2 YYDKDF (reference sequence). The V gene lost 0 bases and the J gene lost 9 bases, with 15 bases spanning the gap. The CDR3 contains 16 residues.

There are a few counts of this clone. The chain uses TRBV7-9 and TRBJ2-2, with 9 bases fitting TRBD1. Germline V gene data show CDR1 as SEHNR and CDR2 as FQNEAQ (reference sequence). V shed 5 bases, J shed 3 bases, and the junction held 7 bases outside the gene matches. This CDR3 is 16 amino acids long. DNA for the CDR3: TGTGCCAGCAGCCCCGGACAGGGGTTTTACACCGGGGAGCTGTTTTTT. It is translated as CASSPGQGFYTGELFF.

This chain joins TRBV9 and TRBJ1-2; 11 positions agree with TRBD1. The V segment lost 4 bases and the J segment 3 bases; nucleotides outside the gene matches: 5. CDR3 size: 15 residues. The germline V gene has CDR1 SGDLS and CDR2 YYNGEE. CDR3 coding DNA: TGTGCCAGCAGCCCCTGGACAGGGGGCCACTATGGCTACACCTTC. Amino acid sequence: CASSPWTGGHYGYTF.

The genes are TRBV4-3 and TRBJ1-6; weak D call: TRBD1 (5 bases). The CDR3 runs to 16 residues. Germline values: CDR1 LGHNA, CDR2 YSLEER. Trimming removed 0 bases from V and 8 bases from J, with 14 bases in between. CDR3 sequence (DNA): TGCGCCAGCAGCCAAGATTTCACAGGACTTTATTCACCCCTCCACTTT. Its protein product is CASSQDFTGLYSPLHF.

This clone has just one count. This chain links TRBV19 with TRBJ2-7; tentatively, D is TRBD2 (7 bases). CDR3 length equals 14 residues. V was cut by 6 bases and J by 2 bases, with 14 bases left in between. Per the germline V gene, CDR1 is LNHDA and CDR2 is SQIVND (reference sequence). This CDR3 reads CASRAAGDTYEQYF. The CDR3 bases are TGTGCCAGTAGGGCCGCGGGGGACACCTACGAGCAGTACTTC. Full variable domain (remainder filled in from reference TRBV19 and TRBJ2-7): DGGITQSPKYLFRKEGQNVTLSCEQNLNHDAMYWYRQDPGQGLRLIYYSQIVNDFQKGDIAEGYSVSREKKESFPLTVTSAQKNPTAFYLCASRAAGDTYEQYFGPGTRLTVT.

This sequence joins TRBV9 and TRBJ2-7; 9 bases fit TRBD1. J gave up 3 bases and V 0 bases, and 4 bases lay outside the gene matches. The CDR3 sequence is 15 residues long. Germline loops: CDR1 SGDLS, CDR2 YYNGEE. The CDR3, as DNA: TGTGCCAGCAGCGTAGTCGGGACAGGGAACTACGAGCAGTACTTC. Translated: CASSVVGTGNYEQYF.

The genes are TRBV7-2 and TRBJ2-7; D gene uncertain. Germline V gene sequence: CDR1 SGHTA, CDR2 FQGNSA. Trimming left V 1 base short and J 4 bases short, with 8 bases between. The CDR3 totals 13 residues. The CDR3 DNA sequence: TGTGCCAGCAGCTTAGGGGCATTTTACGAGCAGTACTTC. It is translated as CASSLGAFYEQYF.

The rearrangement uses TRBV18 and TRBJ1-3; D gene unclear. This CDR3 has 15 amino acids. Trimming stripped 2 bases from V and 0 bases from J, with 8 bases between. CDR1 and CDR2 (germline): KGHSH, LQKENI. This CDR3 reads CASSPSLVSGNTIYF. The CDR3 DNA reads TGTGCCAGCTCACCAAGCCTAGTCTCTGGAAACACCATATATTTT. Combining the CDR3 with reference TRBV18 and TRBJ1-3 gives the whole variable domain NAGVMQNPRHLVRRRGQEARLRCSPMKGHSHVYWYRQLPEEGLKFMVYLQKENIIDESGMPKERFSAEFPKEGPSILRIQQVVRGDSAAYFCASSPSLVSGNTIYFGEGSWLTVV.

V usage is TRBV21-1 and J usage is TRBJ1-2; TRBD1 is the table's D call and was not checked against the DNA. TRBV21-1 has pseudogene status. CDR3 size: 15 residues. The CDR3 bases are TGTGCCAGCAGCAAAGAGTGGGCAGAGCCCTATGGCTACACCTTC. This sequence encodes CASSKEWAEPYGYTF.

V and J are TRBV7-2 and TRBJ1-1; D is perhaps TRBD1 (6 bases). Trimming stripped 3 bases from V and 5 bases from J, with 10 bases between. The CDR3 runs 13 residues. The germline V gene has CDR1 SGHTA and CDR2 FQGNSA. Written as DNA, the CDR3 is TGTGCCAGCAGCTTTGGGGGGCGGACTGAAGCTTTCTTT. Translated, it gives CASSFGGRTEAFF. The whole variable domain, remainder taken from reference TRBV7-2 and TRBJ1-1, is GAGVSQSPSNKVTEKGKDVELRCDPISGHTALYWYRQSLGQGLEFLIYFQGNSAPDKSGLPSDRFSAERTGGSVSTLTIQRTQQEDSAVYLCASSFGGRTEAFFGQGTRLTVV.

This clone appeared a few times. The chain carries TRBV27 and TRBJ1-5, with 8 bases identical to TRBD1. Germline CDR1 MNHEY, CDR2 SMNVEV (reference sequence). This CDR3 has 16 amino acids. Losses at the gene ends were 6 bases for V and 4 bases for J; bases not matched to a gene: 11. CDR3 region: CASSASGGGGNQPQHF. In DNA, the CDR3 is TGTGCCAGCAGCGCCTCAGGGGGCGGAGGGAATCAGCCCCAGCATTTT.

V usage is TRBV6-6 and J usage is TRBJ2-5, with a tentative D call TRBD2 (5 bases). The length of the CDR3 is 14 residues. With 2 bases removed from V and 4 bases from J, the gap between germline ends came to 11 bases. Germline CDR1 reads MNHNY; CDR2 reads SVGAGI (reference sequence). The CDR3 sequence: CASSYGGETETQYF. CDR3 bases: TGTGCCAGCAGTTACGGAGGAGAAACAGAGACCCAGTACTTC.

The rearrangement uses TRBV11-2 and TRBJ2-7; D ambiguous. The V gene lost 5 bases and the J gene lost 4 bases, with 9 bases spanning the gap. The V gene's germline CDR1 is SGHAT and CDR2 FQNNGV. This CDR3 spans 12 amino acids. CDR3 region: CASSPQGYEQYF. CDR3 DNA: TGTGCCAGCAGCCCCCAAGGTTACGAGCAGTACTTC.